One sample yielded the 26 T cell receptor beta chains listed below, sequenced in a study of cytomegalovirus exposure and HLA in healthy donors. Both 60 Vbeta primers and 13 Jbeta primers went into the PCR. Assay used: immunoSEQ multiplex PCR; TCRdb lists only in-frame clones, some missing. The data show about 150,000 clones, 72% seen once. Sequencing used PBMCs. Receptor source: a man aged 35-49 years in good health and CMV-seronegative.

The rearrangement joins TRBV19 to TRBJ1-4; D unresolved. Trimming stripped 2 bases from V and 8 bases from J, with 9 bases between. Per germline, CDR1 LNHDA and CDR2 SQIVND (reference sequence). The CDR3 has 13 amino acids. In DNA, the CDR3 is TGTGCCAGTAGTATACTGACGGGGGAAAAACTGTTTTTT. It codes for CASSILTGEKLFF. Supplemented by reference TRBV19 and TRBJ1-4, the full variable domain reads DGGITQSPKYLFRKEGQNVTLSCEQNLNHDAMYWYRQDPGQGLRLIYYSQIVNDFQKGDIAEGYSVSREKKESFPLTVTSAQKNPTAFYLCASSILTGEKLFFGSGTQLSVL.

CDR3 nucleotide sequence: TGCGCCAGCAGCCAAGATCCCCGAGCGACAGGGGGCGAGCAGTACTTC. Its protein is CASSQDPRATGGEQYF. The chain uses TRBV4-3 and TRBJ2-7, with 9 bases lining up with TRBD1. This CDR3 is 16 amino acids long. Trimming at V came to 0 bases and at J to 6 bases, leaving 9 bases not matched to a gene. Germline loops: CDR1 LGHNA, CDR2 YSLEER.

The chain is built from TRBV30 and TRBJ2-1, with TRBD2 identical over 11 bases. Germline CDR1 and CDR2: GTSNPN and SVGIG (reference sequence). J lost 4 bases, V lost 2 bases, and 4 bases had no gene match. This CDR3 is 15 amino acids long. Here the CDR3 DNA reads TGTGCCTGGAGTCCCGGGACTAGCGGTTACAATGAGCAGTTCTTC. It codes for CAWSPGTSGYNEQFF.

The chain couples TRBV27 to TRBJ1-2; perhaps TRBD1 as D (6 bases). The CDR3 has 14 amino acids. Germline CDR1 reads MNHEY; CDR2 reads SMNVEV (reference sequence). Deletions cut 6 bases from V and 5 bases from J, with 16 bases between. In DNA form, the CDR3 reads TGTGCCAGCAGCATCTCGGGGGGGGCGTATGGCTACACCTTC. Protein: CASSISGGAYGYTF.

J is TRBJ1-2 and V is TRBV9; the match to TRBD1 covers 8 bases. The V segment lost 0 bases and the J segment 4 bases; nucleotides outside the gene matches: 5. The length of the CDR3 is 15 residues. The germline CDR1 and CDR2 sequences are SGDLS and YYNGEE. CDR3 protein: CASSVEAGGRYGYTF. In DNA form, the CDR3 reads TGTGCCAGCAGCGTAGAGGCAGGGGGCCGCTATGGCTACACCTTC.

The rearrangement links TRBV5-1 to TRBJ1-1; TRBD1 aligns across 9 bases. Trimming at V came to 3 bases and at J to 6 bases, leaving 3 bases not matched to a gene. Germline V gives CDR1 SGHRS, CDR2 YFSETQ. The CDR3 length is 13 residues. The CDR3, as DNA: TGCGCCAGCAGCTCGTGGACAGGGGCTGAAGCTTTCTTT. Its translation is CASSSWTGAEAFF. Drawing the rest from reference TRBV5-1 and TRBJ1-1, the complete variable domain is KAGVTQTPRYLIKTRGQQVTLSCSPISGHRSVSWYQQTPGQGLQFLFEYFSETQRNKGNFPGRFSGRQFSNSRSEMNVSTLELGDSALYLCASSSWTGAEAFFGQGTRLTVV.

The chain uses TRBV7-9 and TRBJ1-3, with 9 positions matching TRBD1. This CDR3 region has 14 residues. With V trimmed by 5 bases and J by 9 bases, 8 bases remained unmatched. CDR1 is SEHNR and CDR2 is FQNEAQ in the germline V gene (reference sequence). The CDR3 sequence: CASSRDRAQFTIYF. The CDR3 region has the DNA TGTGCCAGCAGCCGGGACAGGGCCCAGTTCACCATATATTTT.

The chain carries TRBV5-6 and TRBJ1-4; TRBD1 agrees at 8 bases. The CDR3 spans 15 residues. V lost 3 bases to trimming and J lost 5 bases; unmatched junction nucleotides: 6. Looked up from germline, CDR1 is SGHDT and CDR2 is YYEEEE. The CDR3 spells CASSSPGQVNEKLFF. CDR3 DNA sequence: TGTGCCAGCAGCTCGCCGGGACAGGTGAATGAAAAACTGTTTTTT.

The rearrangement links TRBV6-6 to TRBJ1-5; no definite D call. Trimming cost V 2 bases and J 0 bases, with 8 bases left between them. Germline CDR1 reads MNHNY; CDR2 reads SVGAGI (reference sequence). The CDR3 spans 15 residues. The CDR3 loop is CASSYDGYSNQPQHF. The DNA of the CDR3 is TGTGCCAGCAGTTACGACGGGTATAGCAATCAGCCCCAGCATTTT.

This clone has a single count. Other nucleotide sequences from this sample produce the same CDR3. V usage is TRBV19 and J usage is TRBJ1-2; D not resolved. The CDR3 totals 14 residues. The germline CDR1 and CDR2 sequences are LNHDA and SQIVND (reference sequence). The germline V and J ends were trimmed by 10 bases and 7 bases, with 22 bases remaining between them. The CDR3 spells CATGGSGRSGGYTF. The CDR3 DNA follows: TGTGCCACCGGCGGGTCCGGGAGGTCTGGTGGCTACACCTTC.

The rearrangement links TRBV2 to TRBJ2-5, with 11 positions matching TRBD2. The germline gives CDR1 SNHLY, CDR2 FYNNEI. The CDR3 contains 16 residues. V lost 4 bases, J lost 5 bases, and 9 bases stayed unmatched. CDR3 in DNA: TGTGCCAGCAGTGGTTTTCTAGCGGGAGGTGGGGAGACCCAGTACTTC. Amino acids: CASSGFLAGGGETQYF.

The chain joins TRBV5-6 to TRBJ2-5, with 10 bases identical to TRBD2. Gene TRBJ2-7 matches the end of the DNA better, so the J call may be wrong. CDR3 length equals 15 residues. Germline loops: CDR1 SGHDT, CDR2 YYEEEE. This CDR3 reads CASSVLGLANYEQYF. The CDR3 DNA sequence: TGTGCCAGCAGCGTGCTGGGACTAGCGAACTACGAGCAGTACTTC.

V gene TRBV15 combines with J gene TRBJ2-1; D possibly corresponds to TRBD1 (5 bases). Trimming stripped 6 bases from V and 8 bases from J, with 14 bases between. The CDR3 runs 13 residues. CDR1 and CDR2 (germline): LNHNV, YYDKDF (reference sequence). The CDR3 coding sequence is TGTGCCACCAGAGGGGTTGGGGCAGATGAGCAGTTCTTC. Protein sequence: CATRGVGADEQFF.

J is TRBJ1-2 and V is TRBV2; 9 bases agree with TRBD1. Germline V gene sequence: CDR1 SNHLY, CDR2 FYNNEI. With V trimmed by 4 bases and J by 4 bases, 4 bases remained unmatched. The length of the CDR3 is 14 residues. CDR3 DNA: TGTGCCAGCAGTGTACGGGACAGGGCCTATGGCTACACCTTC. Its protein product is CASSVRDRAYGYTF.

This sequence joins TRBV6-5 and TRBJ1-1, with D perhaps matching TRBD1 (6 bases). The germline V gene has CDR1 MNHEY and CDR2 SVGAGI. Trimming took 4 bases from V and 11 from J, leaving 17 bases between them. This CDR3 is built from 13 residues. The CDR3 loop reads CASSSPGTWLAFF. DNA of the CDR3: TGTGCCAGCAGTTCCCCCGGGACATGGTTGGCTTTCTTT.

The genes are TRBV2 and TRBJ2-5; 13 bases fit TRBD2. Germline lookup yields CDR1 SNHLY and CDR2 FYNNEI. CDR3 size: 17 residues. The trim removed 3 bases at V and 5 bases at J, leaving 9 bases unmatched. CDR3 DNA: TGTGCCAGCAGTGAGACACTAGCGGGGGGGCCTCGGGAGACCCAGTACTTC. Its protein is CASSETLAGGPRETQYF.

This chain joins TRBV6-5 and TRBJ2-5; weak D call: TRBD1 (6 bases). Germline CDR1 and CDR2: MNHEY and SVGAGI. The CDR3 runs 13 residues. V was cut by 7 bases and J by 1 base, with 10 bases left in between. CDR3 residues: CASNRDPQETQYF. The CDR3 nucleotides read TGTGCCAGCAACAGGGACCCCCAAGAGACCCAGTACTTC.

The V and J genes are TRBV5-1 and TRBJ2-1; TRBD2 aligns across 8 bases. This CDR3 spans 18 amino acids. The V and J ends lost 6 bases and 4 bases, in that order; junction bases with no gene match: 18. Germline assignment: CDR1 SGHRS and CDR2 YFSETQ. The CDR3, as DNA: TGCGCCAGCACCCAAACCTCCCCGGGGGGGTTCTCATACAATGAGCAGTTCTTC. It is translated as CASTQTSPGGFSYNEQFF.

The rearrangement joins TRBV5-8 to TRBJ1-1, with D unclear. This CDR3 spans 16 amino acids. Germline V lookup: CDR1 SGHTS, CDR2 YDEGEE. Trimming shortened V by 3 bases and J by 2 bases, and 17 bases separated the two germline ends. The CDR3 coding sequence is TGTGCCAGCAGCTCTCAGGCCTCGAGAATCAACACTGAAGCTTTCTTT. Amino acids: CASSSQASRINTEAFF.

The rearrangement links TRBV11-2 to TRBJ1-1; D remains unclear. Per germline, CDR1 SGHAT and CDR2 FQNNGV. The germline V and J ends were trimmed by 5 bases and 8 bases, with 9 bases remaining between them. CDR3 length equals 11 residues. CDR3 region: CASSRSPEAFF. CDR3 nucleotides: TGTGCCAGCAGCCGAAGCCCAGAAGCTTTCTTT. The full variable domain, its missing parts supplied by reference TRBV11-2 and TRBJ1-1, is EAGVAQSPRYKIIEKRQSVAFWCNPISGHATLYWYQQILGQGPKLLIQFQNNGVVDDSQLPKDRFSAERLKGVDSTLKIQPAKLEDSAVYLCASSRSPEAFFGQGTRLTVV.

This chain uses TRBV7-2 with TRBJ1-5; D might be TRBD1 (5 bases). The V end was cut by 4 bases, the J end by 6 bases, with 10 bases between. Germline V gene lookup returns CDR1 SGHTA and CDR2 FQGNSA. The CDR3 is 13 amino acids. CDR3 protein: CASSSRGGQPQHF. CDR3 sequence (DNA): TGTGCCAGCAGCTCAAGGGGTGGTCAGCCCCAGCATTTT. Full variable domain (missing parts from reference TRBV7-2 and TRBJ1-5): GAGVSQSPSNKVTEKGKDVELRCDPISGHTALYWYRQSLGQGLEFLIYFQGNSAPDKSGLPSDRFSAERTGGSVSTLTIQRTQQEDSAVYLCASSSRGGQPQHFGDGTRLSIL.

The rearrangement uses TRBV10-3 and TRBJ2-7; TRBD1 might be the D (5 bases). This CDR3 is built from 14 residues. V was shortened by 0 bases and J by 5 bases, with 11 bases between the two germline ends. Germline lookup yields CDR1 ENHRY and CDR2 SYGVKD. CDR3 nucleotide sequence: TGTGCCATCAGTGAGTCCGGCAGGGCTCACGAGCAGTACTTC. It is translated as CAISESGRAHEQYF.

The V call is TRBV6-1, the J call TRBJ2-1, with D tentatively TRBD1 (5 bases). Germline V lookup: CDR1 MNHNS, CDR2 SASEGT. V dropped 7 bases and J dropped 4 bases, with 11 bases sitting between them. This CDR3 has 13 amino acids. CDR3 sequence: CASTDQGYNEQFF. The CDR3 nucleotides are TGTGCCAGCACGGACCAGGGTTACAATGAGCAGTTCTTC.

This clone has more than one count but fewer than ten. The CDR3 spells CASSLAVRVWDEQFF. DNA for the CDR3: TGTGCCAGCAGCTTAGCGGTCAGGGTTTGGGATGAGCAGTTCTTC. This chain joins TRBV7-9 and TRBJ2-1; tentative D call: TRBD1 (5 bases). CDR3 length: 15 amino acids. Trimming removed 0 bases at V and 8 bases at J, with 14 bases between. The V gene's germline CDR1 is SEHNR and CDR2 FQNEAQ (reference sequence).

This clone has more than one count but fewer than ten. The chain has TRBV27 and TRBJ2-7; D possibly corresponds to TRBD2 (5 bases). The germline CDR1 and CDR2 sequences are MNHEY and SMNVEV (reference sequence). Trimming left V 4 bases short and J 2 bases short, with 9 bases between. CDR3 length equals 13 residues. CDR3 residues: CASSSSGTYEQYF. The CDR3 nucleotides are TGTGCCAGCAGTTCCTCCGGGACCTACGAGCAGTACTTC.

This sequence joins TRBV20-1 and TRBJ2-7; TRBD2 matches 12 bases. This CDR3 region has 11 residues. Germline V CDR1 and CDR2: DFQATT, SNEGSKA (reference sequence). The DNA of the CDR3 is TGCGCTAGCGGGAGGGCCCACGAGCAGTACTTC. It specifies CASGRAHEQYF.